This T cell receptor (beta chain) is drawn from a study of blood T cell repertoires in COVID-19. Profiling relied on immunoSEQ multiplex PCR, and the TCRdb table lists in-frame clones only, not all of them. In the table there are 150,000 to 200,000 clones, over 75% of which are singletons. This clonotype was obtained from a man in his 70s with active or convalescent COVID-19. The sequencing input was peripheral blood.

The CDR3 spells CASRGGGLQETQYF. The CDR3 nucleotides read TGTGCCAGCAGGGGTGGGGGACTGCAAGAGACCCAGTACTTC. The V call is TRBV3-1 (or the pseudogene TRBV3-2), the J call TRBJ2-5, with a tentative D call TRBD2 (6 bases). The CDR3 has 14 residues. The germline CDR1 and CDR2 sequences are LGHDT and YNNKEL (reference sequence). The ends were cut back, 6 bases at V and 2 bases at J, with 13 bases in the middle.